This TCR beta chain was profiled in a study of post-analysis software for immune sequencing data (dated by TCRdb to between 2014 and 2017). Regarding the complete study: Recorded disease courses included relapsing-remitting, secondary progressive and progressive-relapsing multiple sclerosis, with some patients lacking subtype annotation. Patient repertoires were compared against roughly 11 previously published healthy control repertoires from donors aged about 6 to 27 years. A subset of samples was prepared in parallel using single-end sample barcoding, then pooled and co-amplified after Illumina adapter ligation. General findings and caveats noted by the study authors: Compared with controls, multiple sclerosis patients had significantly lower normalized Chao1 diversity, a finding suggesting substantial peripheral T-cell clonal expansion. When samples were clustered directly using the F measure, samples prepared in the same batch co-clustered strongly, which prompted a batch-effect correction. The multiple sclerosis patient group was slightly younger than the control group.

To prepare the library, PCR was applied. Sequencer: Illumina HiSeq 2500. To reduce PCR and sequencing biases, unique molecular identifiers were built into the TCR beta cDNA libraries. Every 1 to 10 million input T cells yielded around 500,000 cDNA molecules, meaning each molecule approximated one T cell. Patient libraries were prepared and sequenced with the same protocol used for the earlier healthy control dataset. Within a given batch, samples were prepared together, multiplexed and sequenced on the same HiSeq lane. Per the authors' processing: MIGEC handled the raw barcoded reads, throwing out single-read molecular identifier groups before consensus assembly and CDR3 extraction. Clonotype tables were post-analysed with VDJtools, normalizing diversity by down-sampling all datasets to the smallest sample size. Repertoire overlap clustering matched CDR3 amino acid but not nucleotide sequences to correct batch-related cross-sample contamination. The public sequencing data were trimmed at Q25 with fastp and processed into clonotypes with MiXCR by TCRdb, which kept only in-frame beta chains. Every entry covers one CDR3 protein and lists the most common genes and DNA from its rows. V and J calls and clone size were set by TCRdb, not the authors. This sample gives approximately 690,000 distinct CDR3 sequences in total; approximately 59% of them show up just once. The ten biggest clones cover approximately 11% of the sample.

To demonstrate the VDJtools post-analysis software, TCR beta repertoires were profiled from the peripheral blood of 10 to 15 young patients with multiple sclerosis. Multiple sclerosis patients were children and adolescents aged about 6 to 17 years. This clonotype has more than one count but fewer than ten. Its antigen is still unknown. A read error may account for a junction end that differs from germline. Sequencing was done on a sample of blood. This TCR derives from a girl aged 2-10 years with multiple sclerosis.

The sequence in DNA is TGTGCCAGCAGTTTAGCGGAATCTGGGGCCAACGTCCTGACTTTC. Its protein product is CASSLAESGANVLTF. The rearranged chain carries TRBV5-1 and TRBJ2-6; matching of 6 bases hints at TRBD2 as the D gene. The CDR3 covers 15 residues, taking in both the cysteine and the phenylalanine. The read is trimmed to its CDR3 DNA, 45 bases read in frame from base 1. The germline V gene provides CDR1 SGHRS and CDR2 YFSETQ.